The sequence of this TCR beta chain was determined in a study of blood T cell repertoires in COVID-19. CDR3 size: 13 residues. Germline V gene lookup returns CDR1 ENHRY and CDR2 SYGVKD. Trimming took 0 bases from V and 6 from J, leaving 9 bases between them. In the authors' methods: Reference gene primer amplification gave estimated nucleated cell counts. Data came from immunoSEQ multiplex PCR; TCRdb stores just in-frame clones and leaves some out. V and J calls and clone size are copied from that table; D and trimming were computed from the DNA. The sample records around 150,000 clones, roughly four fifths being singletons.

This clonotype was sampled from a man in his sixties with active or convalescent COVID-19. The sample comprised peripheral blood. The genes are TRBV10-3 and TRBJ2-7; D might be TRBD1 (6 bases). The CDR3: CAISESQGSEQYF. In nucleotides, the CDR3 is TGTGCCATCAGTGAGTCTCAGGGGTCCGAGCAGTACTTC.